This T cell receptor beta chain comes out of a study of blood T cell repertoires in COVID-19. About the study: Italy, Spain and the United States were the sources of the convalescent and acute COVID-19 samples.

Methods used by the authors: Scientists estimated how many nucleated cells there were by amplifying reference gene primers. Only in-frame clones appear in the TCRdb table, and some are missing; sequencing was by immunoSEQ multiplex PCR. V and J calls and clone size come straight from that table; D and trimming were deduced from the DNA. The table lists tens of thousands of clones, 80% to 90% of them singletons, with about 17% in the top ten. The length of the CDR3 is 15 residues. The germline V gene has CDR1 GTSNPN and CDR2 SVGIG (reference sequence). V was cut by 0 bases and J by 6 bases, with 14 bases left in between.

The chain carries TRBV30 and TRBJ2-2; D unclear. The sequence came from a woman aged 55-75 years with acute or convalescent COVID-19. Sequences were obtained from peripheral blood. The CDR3 DNA is TGTGCCTGGAGTGTAATCCCCGGTGACTCCGGGGAGCTGTTTTTT. It translates to CAWSVIPGDSGELFF. The whole variable domain, filled in from reference TRBV30 and TRBJ2-2, reads SQTIHQWPATLVQPVGSPLSLECTVEGTSNPNLYWYRQAAGRGLQLLFYSVGIGQISSEVPQNLSASRPQDRQFILSSKKLLLSDSGFYLCAWSVIPGDSGELFFGEGSRLTVL.